The 10 T cell receptor beta chains below all came from one sample that was sequenced in a study of blood T cell repertoires in COVID-19. Assay used: immunoSEQ multiplex PCR; TCRdb lists only in-frame clones, some missing. The sample shows about 83,000 clones, 70% to 90% of them seen only once. Sequences were obtained from peripheral blood. The receptors come from a woman of 80 years or more in a cohort sampled during active or convalescent COVID-19.

J is TRBJ1-5 and V is TRBV28; D is possibly TRBD1 (5 bases). This CDR3 region has 14 residues. V was clipped by 3 bases and J by 5 bases, with 11 bases between them. Germline loops: CDR1 MDHEN, CDR2 SYDVKM. The CDR3 protein is CASSFGGGDQPQHF. The CDR3 DNA reads TGTGCCAGCAGTTTTGGGGGAGGAGATCAGCCCCAGCATTTT.

J is TRBJ1-5 and V is TRBV19, with a weak D call TRBD1 (6 bases). Per the germline V gene, CDR1 is LNHDA and CDR2 is SQIVND (reference sequence). The V gene lost 3 bases and the J gene lost 5 bases, with 14 bases spanning the gap. The CDR3 is 15 amino acids. The CDR3 is CASSILQGTYQPQHF. Here the CDR3 DNA reads TGTGCCAGTAGTATCTTACAGGGAACCTATCAGCCCCAGCATTTT.

The rearrangement joins TRBV19 to TRBJ1-1, with 7 nucleotides matching TRBD1. Trimming took 3 bases from V and 3 from J; bases not matched to a gene: 1. Germline lookup yields CDR1 LNHDA and CDR2 SQIVND (reference sequence). The CDR3 extends over 13 amino acids. CDR3 residues: CASSIRGDTEAFF. DNA for the CDR3: TGTGCCAGTAGTATCAGGGGGGACACTGAAGCTTTCTTT.

This chain connects TRBV2 to TRBJ2-7; TRBD1 might be the D (5 bases). V was cut by 8 bases and J by 3 bases, with 17 bases left in between. The CDR3 covers 14 residues. Germline CDR1 reads SNHLY; CDR2 reads FYNNEI. Here the CDR3 reads CASGHWATDYEQYF. The DNA of the CDR3 is TGTGCCAGCGGACATTGGGCCACGGACTACGAGCAGTACTTC.

The J gene is TRBJ1-5, the V gene TRBV29-1; 10 bases agree with TRBD1. This CDR3 contains 18 residues. With 0 bases clipped from V and 3 bases from J, the junction kept 11 bases outside the gene matches. CDR1 is SQVTM, CDR2 ANQGSEA, per germline. In DNA, the CDR3 is TGCAGCGTTGAAGAAGAGGGGGGACAGGGGATCTCCAATCAGCCCCAGCATTTT. Translated, it gives CSVEEEGGQGISNQPQHF.

J is TRBJ2-7 and V is TRBV10-3; 11 nucleotides align to TRBD1. CDR3 length: 16 amino acids. J lost 7 bases, V lost 2 bases, and 10 bases had no gene match. Germline values: CDR1 ENHRY, CDR2 SYGVKD. For the CDR3, the DNA is TGTGCCATCAGTGAGATTCCCGGACAGGGGGCGCGGGAGCAGTACTTC. This codes for CAISEIPGQGAREQYF.

The chain has TRBV5-8 and TRBJ1-4; perhaps TRBD1 as D (6 bases). Germline V gene lookup returns CDR1 SGHTS and CDR2 YDEGEE. Trimming removed 0 bases at V and 0 bases at J, with 6 bases between. The CDR3 sequence is 15 residues long. CDR3 nucleotides: TGTGCCAGCAGCTTGGCAGGGGCAACTAATGAAAAACTGTTTTTT. Its protein is CASSLAGATNEKLFF.

The rearrangement links TRBV9 to TRBJ2-1; 8 bases are shared with TRBD2. This CDR3 has 14 amino acids. V lost 3 bases, J lost 5 bases, and 4 bases stayed unmatched. Germline assignment: CDR1 SGDLS and CDR2 YYNGEE. As DNA, the CDR3 is TGTGCCAGCAGCGAGCGACTAGCGAACAATGAGCAGTTCTTC. The encoded protein is CASSERLANNEQFF. Complete variable domain (other parts from reference TRBV9 and TRBJ2-1): DSGVTQTPKHLITATGQRVTLRCSPRSGDLSVYWYQQSLDQGLQFLIQYYNGEERAKGNILERFSAQQFPDLHSELNLSSLELGDSALYFCASSERLANNEQFFGPGTRLTVL.

This clone was seen a single time. The chain couples TRBV7-3 to TRBJ2-5; 9 nucleotides align to TRBD1. V lost 5 bases, J lost 4 bases, and 2 bases stayed unmatched. This CDR3 has 13 residues. Germline V gives CDR1 SGHTA, CDR2 FQGTGA. In DNA, the CDR3 is TGTGCCAGCAGCATACAGGGGGCAGAGACCCAGTACTTC. Translation: CASSIQGAETQYF.

This clone occurred many times. An end of the junction differs from the germline gene, which may be a read error. This sample also contains other DNA sequences that code for the same CDR3. This chain joins TRBV7-2 and TRBJ1-5; 12 positions match TRBD1. The CDR3 sequence is 16 residues long. CDR1 is SGHTA and CDR2 is FQGNSA in the germline V gene. The CDR3 loop reads CASSLEGTGGWQPQHF. DNA for the CDR3: TGTGCCAGCAGTTTAGAAGGGACAGGGGGCTGGCAGCCCCAGCATTTT.